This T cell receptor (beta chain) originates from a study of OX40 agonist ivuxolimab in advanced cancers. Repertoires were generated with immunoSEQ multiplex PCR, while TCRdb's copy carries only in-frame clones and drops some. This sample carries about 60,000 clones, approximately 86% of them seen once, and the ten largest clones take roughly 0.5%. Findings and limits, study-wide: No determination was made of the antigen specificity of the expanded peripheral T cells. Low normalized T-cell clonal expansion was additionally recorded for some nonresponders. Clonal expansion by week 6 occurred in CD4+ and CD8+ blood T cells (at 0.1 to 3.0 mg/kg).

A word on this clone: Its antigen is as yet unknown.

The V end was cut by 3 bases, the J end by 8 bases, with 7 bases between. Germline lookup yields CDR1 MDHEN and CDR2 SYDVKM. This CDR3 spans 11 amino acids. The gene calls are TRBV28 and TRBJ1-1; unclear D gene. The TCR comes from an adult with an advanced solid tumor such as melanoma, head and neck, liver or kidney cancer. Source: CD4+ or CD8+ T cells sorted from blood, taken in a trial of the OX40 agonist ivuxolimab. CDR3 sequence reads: CASSFIGEAFF. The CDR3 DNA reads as TGTGCCAGCAGTTTCATAGGGGAAGCTTTCTTT.